This T cell receptor (beta chain) was observed in a study of blood T cell repertoires in COVID-19 (dated by TCRdb to 2018 to 2020). About the full investigation: Collaborator samples came from the United States, Italy and Spain and covered acute and convalescent phases of COVID-19. The material from the prospective study consisted of cDNA or gDNA derived from T cells, B-cell-depleted T cells, or PBMCs. Deeply sampled blood TCRbeta repertoires from subjects exposed to, actively infected with, or recovered from COVID-19 were included in the dataset. A freely available public database, intended as a resource for researchers studying the immune response to SARS-CoV-2, is where the repertoires were released. The samples were drawn from the first 160 participants of the ongoing ImmuneRACE study and from 950 to 1,500 subjects provided by 6 global collaborators. The sample metadata nearly always contained a de-identified subject ID, COVID-19 status, age in years and sex. HLA class I and class II types, where available, came from metadata supplied by the sample provider rather than from assay-based typing. Overall results and qualifications from the work: Clinical and demographic metadata were provided uncurated, with the amount varying by source and participant.

A word on this clone: Its antigen has not been determined. No qualities accompany the bases; no much larger clone lies one base away.

The immunoSEQ Assay, a bias-controlled multiplex PCR, was used to amplify TCRbeta CDR3 regions from genomic DNA. The original pipeline was this. The number of nucleated cells in each sample was estimated by amplification of reference gene primers within the assay. Sequence reads were collapsed and filtered to measure the absolute abundance of every unique TCRbeta CDR3 rearrangement. For each sample, productive Simpson clonality was calculated as the square root of Simpson's diversity index across productive rearrangements. Held by TCRdb, this immuneACCESS table contains in-frame sequences only and omits some clones. Under half of the omission traces to an unresolved V gene where checked; the cause of the rest is unknown. D and trimming were read from the DNA, whereas the V and J calls and clone size are those reported in that table. The sample profile shows 380,000 or so clones; 81% of them were found once. Jointly, the top ten make up around 1.1% of the sample.

Each collaborating institution followed its own protocols to collect whole blood in K2EDTA tubes. For TCRbeta analysis, collaborators shipped samples in one of three forms: frozen whole blood, isolated PBMCs, or DNA extracted from either of those sample types. The CDR3 numbers 19 residues from cysteine through phenylalanine. The retained sequence is limited to the CDR3, 57 bases, with the frame set at the first base. Relative to germline, V is 4 bases shorter and J is 0 bases shorter, with 20 bases between their ends. CDR1 and CDR2 (SGHTS, YDEGEE) derive from the germline V gene. The V and J segments used are TRBV5-8 and TRBJ1-6; there is no confident call for the D gene. This clonotype originated in a human donor with acute or convalescent COVID-19. The donor label of this sample is uncertain. Input material: peripheral blood. The nucleotide sequence is TGTGCCAGCAGCCAAAACCATACCCGGCGGGGCTCCTATAATTCACCCCTCCACTTT. Its coded protein is CASSQNHTRRGSYNSPLHF.